This T cell receptor (beta chain) was found in a study of beta chain features in type 1 diabetes. Whole-study findings and limits: Shorter TCRB CDR3s, moderately but significantly so, were found in Type 1 diabetes patients in all four CD4+ subsets.

To note about this clone: Its specificity is unknown.

TCRB transcripts that were expressed got sequenced, as all of the isolated RNA had been reverse transcribed. Only in-frame clones appear in the TCRdb table, and some are missing; sequencing was by immunoSEQ multiplex PCR. This sample yields a few hundred thousand clones, of which about 23% are seen a single time; approximately 0.011% belongs to the top ten. Trimming at V came to 5 bases and at J to 5 bases, leaving 5 bases not matched to a gene. This CDR3 contains 13 residues. Per germline, CDR1 SNHLY and CDR2 FYNNEI. Sample: naive CD4+ T cells from blood. The clonotype originates from a woman aged 25 to 39 with type 1 diabetes. J is TRBJ2-7 and V is TRBV2; TRBD1 matches at 8 bases. The CDR3, as DNA: TGTGCCAGCAGTCCAGGGGGCGGGGACGAGCAGTACTTC. Protein sequence: CASSPGGGDEQYF.